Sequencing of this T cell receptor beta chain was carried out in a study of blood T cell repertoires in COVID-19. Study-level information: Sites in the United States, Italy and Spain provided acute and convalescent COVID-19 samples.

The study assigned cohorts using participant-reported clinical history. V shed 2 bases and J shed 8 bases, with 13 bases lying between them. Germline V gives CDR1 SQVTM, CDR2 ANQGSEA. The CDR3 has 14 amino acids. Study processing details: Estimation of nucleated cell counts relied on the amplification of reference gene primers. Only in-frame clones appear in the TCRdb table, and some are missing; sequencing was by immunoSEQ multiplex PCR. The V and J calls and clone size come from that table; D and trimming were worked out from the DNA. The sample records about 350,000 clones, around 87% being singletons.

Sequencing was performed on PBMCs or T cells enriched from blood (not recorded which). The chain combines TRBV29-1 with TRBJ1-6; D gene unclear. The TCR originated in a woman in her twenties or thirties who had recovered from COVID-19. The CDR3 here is CSVERLGRDSPLHF. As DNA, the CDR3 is TGCAGCGTTGAACGTCTAGGCAGAGATTCACCCCTCCACTTT.